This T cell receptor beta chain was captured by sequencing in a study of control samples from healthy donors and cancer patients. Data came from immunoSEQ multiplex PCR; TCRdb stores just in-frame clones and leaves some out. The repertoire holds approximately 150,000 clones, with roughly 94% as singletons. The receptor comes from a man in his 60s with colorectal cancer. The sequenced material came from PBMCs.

In DNA, the CDR3 is TGCGCCAGCAGCTTGGCCCAGGGCCGGGAGACCCAGTACTTC. It codes for CASSLAQGRETQYF. The genes are TRBV5-1 and TRBJ2-5, with D perhaps TRBD1 (5 bases). Germline V gene sequence: CDR1 SGHRS, CDR2 YFSETQ. V was cut by 0 bases and J by 5 bases, with 11 bases left in between. The CDR3 is made up of 14 amino acids.